This TCR beta chain was sequenced during a study of CXCR3-negative and CXCR3-positive naive CD8 T cells. The wider study: For each library, about 1.5 +/- 0.3 million TRB reads were obtained, around 140 million in total. General study results and limits: Once cells were cryopreserved, CXCR3 expression went down partly, and most assays used fresh PBMCs. A higher hydrophobicity marked the TRB CDR3s of CXCR3-positive naive cells versus CXCR3-negative naive cells.

The TRB cDNA libraries were prepared by 5' RACE with UMI labels. No DNA is given; TCRdb re-called the 5' RACE reads and lists each CDR3 protein once. The sample has under 75,000 distinct CDR3 sequences. Germline V gives CDR1 SGHRS, CDR2 YFSETQ. CDR3 size: 15 residues. Concerning this clonotype: Its antigen is currently unknown.

Input material: naive CXCR3+ CD8+ T cells from blood. Subset here: CD45RO-CCR7+CD27+CD95- naive CD8+ T cells expressing CXCR3 (TNR3+). The chain uses TRBV5-1 and TRBJ1-3; the D gene TCRdb calls, TRBD1, cannot be checked with no DNA. The source is a human donor in good health. Some clones in this sample may be carry-over from other donors' samples. The CDR3 here is CASRSGQDSGNTIYF.